This TCR beta chain was found in a study of T cell changes during pregnancy in multiple sclerosis. Repertoires were generated with immunoSEQ multiplex PCR, while TCRdb's copy carries only in-frame clones and drops some. In the table there are around 80,000 clones, about 91% of which are singletons. This TCR derives from a female donor with multiple sclerosis, enrolled in a pregnancy study. This specimen consisted of peripheral blood, obtained before pregnancy.

The CDR3, as DNA: TGTGCCAGCAGTTCTACGGGGGGACCGGGTGGCTACACCTTC. It encodes CASSSTGGPGGYTF. The chain combines TRBV6-5 with TRBJ1-2; D is perhaps TRBD1 (5 bases). V was shortened by 4 bases and J by 7 bases, with 16 bases between the two germline ends. From germline, CDR1 is MNHEY and CDR2 SVGAGI. This CDR3 is 14 amino acids long.